This T cell receptor beta chain emerged from a study of monozygotic twins with inflammatory bowel disease. The germline V gene has CDR1 SGHRS and CDR2 YFSETQ. The CDR3 extends over 16 amino acids. Eight separate reactions per sample served to make cDNA. Reprocessing the 5' RACE reads, TCRdb reports a single entry for every CDR3 protein and omits DNA. The sample holds 110,000 to 150,000 distinct CDR3 sequences. From whole blood, total RNA was isolated without any sorting of T cells. V and J are TRBV5-1 and TRBJ2-1; TCRdb's assignment of TRBD1 cannot be checked, as there is no DNA. Source material: blood. This clonotype was obtained from a human donor with ulcerative colitis or Crohn's disease, or a healthy co-twin of an affected twin (not recorded which). The CDR3 is CASSYRTGVSYNEQFF.